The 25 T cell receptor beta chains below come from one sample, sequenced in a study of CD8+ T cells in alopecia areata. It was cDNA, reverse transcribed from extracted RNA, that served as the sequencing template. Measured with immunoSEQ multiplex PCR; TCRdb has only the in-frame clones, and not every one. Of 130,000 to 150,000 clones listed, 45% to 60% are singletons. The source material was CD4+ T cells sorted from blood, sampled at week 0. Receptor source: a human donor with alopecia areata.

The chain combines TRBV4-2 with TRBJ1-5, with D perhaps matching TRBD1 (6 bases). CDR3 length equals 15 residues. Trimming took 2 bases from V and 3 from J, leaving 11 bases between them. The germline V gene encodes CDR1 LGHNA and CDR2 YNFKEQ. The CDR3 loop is CASSQTTGNNQPQHF. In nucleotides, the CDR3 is TGTGCCAGCAGCCAAACGACAGGTAACAATCAGCCCCAGCATTTT.

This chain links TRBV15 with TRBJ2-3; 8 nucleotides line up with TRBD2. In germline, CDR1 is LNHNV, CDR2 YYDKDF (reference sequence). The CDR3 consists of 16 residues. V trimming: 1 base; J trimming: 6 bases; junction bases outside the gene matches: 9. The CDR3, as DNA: TGTGCCACCAGCAGAGGACTAGCGCCCAATGGGGATACGCAGTATTTT. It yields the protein CATSRGLAPNGDTQYF. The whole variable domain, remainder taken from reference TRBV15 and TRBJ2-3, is DAMVIQNPRYQVTQFGKPVTLSCSQTLNHNVMYWYQQKSSQAPKLLFHYYDKDFNNEADTPDNFQSRRPNTSFCFLDIRSPGLGDTAMYLCATSRGLAPNGDTQYFGPGTRLTVL.

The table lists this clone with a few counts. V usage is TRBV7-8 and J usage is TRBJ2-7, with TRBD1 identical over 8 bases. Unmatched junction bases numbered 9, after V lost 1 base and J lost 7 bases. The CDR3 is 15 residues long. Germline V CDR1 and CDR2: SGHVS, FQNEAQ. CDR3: CASSLGTGRSREQYF. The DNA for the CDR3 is TGTGCCAGCAGCTTAGGGACAGGGAGATCTCGGGAGCAGTACTTC.

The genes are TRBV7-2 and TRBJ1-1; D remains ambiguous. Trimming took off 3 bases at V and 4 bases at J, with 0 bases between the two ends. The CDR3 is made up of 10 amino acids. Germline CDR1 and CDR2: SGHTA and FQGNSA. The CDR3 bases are TGTGCCAGCAGCTTCACTGAAGCTTTCTTT. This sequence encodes CASSFTEAFF.

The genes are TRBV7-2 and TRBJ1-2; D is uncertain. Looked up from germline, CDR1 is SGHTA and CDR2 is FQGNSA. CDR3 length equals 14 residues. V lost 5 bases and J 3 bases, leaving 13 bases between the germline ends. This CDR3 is CASSRRIDDYGYTF. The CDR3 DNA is TGTGCCAGCAGCAGACGTATAGATGACTATGGCTACACCTTC.

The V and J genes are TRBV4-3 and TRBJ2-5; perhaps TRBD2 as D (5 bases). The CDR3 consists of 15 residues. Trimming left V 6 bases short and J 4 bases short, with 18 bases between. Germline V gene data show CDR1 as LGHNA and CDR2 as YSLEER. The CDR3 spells CASSGPPPRGETQYF. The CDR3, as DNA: TGCGCCAGCAGTGGACCGCCACCCCGGGGAGAGACCCAGTACTTC.

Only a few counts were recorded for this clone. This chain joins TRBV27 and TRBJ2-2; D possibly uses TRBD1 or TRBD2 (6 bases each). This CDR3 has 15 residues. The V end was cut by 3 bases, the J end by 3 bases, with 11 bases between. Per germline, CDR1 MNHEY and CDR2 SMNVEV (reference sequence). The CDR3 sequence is CASSFRGVDTGELFF. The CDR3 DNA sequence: TGTGCCAGCAGTTTTAGGGGGGTGGACACCGGGGAGCTGTTTTTT.

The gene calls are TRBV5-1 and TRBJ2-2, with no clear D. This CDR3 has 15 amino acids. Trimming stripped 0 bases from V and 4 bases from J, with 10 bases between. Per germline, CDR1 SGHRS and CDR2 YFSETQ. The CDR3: CASSLGSLGTGELFF. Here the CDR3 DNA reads TGCGCCAGCAGCTTGGGGAGCCTCGGCACCGGGGAGCTGTTTTTT.

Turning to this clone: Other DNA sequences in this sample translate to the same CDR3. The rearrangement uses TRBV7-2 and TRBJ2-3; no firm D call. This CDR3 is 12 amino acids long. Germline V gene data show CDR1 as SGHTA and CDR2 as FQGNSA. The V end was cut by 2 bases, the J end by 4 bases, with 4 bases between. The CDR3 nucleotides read TGTGCCAGCAGCTTATTTGCAGATACGCAGTATTTT. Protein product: CASSLFADTQYF. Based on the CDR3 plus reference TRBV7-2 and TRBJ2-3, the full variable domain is GAGVSQSPSNKVTEKGKDVELRCDPISGHTALYWYRQSLGQGLEFLIYFQGNSAPDKSGLPSDRFSAERTGGSVSTLTIQRTQQEDSAVYLCASSLFADTQYFGPGTRLTVL.

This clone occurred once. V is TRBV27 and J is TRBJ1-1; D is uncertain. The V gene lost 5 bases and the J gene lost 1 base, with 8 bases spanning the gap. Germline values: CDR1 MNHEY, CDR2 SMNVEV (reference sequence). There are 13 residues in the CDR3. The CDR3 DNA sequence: TGTGCCAGCAGTACGAGAGAGAACACTGAAGCTTTCTTT. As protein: CASSTRENTEAFF.

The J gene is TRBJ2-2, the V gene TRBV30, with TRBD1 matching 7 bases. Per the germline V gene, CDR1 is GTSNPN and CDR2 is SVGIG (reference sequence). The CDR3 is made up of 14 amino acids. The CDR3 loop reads CASRADRSTRELFF. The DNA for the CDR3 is TGTGCTTCCAGGGCGGACAGGTCTACCCGGGAGCTGTTTTTT.

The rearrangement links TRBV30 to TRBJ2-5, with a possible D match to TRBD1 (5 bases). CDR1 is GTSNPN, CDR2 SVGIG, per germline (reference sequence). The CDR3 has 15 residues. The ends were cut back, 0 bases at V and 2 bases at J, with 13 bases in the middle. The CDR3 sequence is CAWSVGRPGQETQYF. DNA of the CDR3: TGTGCCTGGAGTGTAGGCAGGCCAGGGCAAGAGACCCAGTACTTC.

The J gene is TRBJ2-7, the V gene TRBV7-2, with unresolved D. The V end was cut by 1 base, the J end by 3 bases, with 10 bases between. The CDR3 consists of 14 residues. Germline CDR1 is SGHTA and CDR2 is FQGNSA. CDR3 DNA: TGTGCCAGCAGCTTAGGTACTCAGTACTACGAGCAGTACTTC. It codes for CASSLGTQYYEQYF.

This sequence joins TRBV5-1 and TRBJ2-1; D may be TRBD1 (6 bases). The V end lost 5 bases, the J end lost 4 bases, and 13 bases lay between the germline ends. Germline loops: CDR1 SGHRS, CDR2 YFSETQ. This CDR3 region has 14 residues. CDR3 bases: TGCGCCAGCAGTCGTAACACAGGGTACAATGAGCAGTTCTTC. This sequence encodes CASSRNTGYNEQFF.

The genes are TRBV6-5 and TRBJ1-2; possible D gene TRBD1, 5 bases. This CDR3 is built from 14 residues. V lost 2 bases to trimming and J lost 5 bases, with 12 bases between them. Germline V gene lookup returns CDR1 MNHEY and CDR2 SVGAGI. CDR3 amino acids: CASSYHGAEYGYTF. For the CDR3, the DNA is TGTGCCAGCAGTTACCATGGGGCAGAATATGGCTACACCTTC.

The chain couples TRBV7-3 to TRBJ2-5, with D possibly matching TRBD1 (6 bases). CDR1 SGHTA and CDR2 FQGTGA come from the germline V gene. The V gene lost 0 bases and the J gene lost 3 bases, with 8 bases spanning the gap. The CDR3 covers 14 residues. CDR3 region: CASSLTRDKETQYF. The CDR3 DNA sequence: TGTGCCAGCAGCTTAACAAGGGACAAAGAGACCCAGTACTTC.

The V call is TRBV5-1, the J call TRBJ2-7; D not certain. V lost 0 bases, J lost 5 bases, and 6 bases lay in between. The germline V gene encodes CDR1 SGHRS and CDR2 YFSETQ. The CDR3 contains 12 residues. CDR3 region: CASSLGIDEQYF. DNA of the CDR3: TGCGCCAGCAGCTTGGGAATCGACGAGCAGTACTTC. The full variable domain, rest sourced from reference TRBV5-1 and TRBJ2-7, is KAGVTQTPRYLIKTRGQQVTLSCSPISGHRSVSWYQQTPGQGLQFLFEYFSETQRNKGNFPGRFSGRQFSNSRSEMNVSTLELGDSALYLCASSLGIDEQYFGPGTRLTVT.

CDR3: CASSYSGTGSYEQYF. CDR3 in DNA: TGTGCCAGCAGTTACTCGGGGACAGGCTCCTACGAGCAGTACTTC. This chain connects TRBV6-5 to TRBJ2-7; 8 positions agree with TRBD1. V shed 0 bases and J 0 bases; nucleotides not matched to a gene: 1. The CDR3 extends over 15 amino acids. Germline V gene data show CDR1 as MNHEY and CDR2 as SVGAGI.

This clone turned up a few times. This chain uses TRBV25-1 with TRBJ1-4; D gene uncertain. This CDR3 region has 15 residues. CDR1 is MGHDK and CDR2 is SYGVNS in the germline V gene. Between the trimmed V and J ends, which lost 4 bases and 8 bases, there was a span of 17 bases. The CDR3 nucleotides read TGTGCCAGCAGTGCCCCCAGAGGGAGCAGCGAAAAACTGTTTTTT. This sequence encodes CASSAPRGSSEKLFF.

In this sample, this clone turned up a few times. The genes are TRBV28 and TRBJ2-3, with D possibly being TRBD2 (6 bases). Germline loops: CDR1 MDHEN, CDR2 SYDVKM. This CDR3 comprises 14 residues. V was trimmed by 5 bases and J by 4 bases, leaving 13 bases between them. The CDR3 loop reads CASSRRDFPDTQYF. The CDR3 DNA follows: TGTGCCAGCAGTCGTCGGGACTTCCCAGATACGCAGTATTTT.

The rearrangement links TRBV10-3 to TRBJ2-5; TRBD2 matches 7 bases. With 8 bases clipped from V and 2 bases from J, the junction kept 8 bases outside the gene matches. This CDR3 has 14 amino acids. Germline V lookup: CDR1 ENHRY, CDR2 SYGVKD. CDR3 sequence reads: CAIRKKRDQETQYF. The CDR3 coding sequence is TGTGCCATCCGGAAAAAGCGGGATCAAGAGACCCAGTACTTC.

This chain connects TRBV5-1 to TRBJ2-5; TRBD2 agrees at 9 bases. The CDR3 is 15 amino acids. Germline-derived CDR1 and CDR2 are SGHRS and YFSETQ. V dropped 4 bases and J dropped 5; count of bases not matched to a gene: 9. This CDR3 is CASSRLAESGETQYF. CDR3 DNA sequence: TGCGCCAGCAGCCGACTAGCGGAGTCCGGGGAGACCCAGTACTTC.

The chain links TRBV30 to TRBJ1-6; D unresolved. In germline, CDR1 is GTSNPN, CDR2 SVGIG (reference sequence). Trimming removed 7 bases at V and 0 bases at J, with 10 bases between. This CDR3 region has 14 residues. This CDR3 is CASTLSSYNSPLHF. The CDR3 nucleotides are TGTGCCTCAACTCTGAGCTCCTATAATTCACCCCTCCACTTT.

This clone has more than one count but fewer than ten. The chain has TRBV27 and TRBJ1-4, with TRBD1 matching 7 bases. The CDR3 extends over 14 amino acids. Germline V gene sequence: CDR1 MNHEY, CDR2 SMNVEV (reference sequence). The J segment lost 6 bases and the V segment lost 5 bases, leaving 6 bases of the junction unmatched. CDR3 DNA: TGTGCCAGCAGTAGGGGACAGTTCCATGAAAAACTGTTTTTT. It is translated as CASSRGQFHEKLFF.

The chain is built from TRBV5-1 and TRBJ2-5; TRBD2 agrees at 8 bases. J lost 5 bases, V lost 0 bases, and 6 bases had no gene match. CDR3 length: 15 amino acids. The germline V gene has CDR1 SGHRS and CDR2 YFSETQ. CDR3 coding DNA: TGCGCCAGCAGCTTGGGTAGCGGGACTGGCGAGACCCAGTACTTC. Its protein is CASSLGSGTGETQYF.